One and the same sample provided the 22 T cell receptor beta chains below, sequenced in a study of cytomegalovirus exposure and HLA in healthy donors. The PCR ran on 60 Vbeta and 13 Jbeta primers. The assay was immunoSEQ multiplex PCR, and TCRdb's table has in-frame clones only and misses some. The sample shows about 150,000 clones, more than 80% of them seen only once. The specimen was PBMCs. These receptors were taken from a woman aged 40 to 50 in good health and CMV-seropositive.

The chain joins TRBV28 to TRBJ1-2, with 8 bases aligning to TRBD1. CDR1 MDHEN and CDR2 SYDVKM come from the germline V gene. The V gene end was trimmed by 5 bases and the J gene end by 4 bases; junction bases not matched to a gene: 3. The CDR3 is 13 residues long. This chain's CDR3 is CASSPGGGYGYTF. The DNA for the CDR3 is TGTGCCAGCAGTCCAGGGGGCGGCTATGGCTACACCTTC.

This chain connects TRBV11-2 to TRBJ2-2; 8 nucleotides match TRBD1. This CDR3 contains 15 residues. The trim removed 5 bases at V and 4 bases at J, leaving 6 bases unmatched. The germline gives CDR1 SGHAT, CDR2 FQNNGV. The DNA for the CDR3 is TGTGCCAGCAGCGAGACAGGGGTGGGCACCGGGGAGCTGTTTTTT. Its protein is CASSETGVGTGELFF.

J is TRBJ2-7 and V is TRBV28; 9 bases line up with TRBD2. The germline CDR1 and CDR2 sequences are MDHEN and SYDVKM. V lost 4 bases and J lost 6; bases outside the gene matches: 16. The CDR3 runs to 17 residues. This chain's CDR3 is CASSSPGMVAGVGEQYF. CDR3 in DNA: TGTGCCAGCAGTTCTCCCGGCATGGTAGCGGGAGTGGGCGAGCAGTACTTC.

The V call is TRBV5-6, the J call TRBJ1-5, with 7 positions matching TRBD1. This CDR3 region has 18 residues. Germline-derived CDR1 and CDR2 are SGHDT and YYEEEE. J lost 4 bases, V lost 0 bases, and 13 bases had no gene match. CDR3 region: CASSLGGPAGGWNQPQHF. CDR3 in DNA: TGTGCCAGCAGCTTGGGGGGGCCCGCAGGGGGATGGAATCAGCCCCAGCATTTT.

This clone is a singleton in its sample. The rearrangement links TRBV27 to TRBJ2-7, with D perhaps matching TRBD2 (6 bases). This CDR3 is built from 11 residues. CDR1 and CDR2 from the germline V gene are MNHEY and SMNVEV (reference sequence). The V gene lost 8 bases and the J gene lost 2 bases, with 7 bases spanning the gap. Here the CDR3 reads CASGTAYEQYF. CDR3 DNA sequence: TGTGCCAGCGGGACTGCCTACGAGCAGTACTTC.

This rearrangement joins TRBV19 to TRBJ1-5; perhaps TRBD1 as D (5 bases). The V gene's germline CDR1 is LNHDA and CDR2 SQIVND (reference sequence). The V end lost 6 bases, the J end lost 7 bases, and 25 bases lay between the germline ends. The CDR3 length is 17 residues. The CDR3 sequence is CASRGAAGRQGGQPQHF. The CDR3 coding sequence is TGTGCCAGTAGAGGTGCGGCGGGAAGGCAGGGCGGCCAGCCCCAGCATTTT.

The CDR3 DNA sequence: TGTGCCAGCAGCGTAGACGGACTCCAGAACACTGAAGCTTTCTTT. Its translation is CASSVDGLQNTEAFF. This rearrangement joins TRBV9 to TRBJ1-1, with no clear D. The V gene's germline CDR1 is SGDLS and CDR2 YYNGEE. The CDR3 contains 15 residues. The ends were cut back, 0 bases at V and 1 base at J, with 10 bases in the middle.

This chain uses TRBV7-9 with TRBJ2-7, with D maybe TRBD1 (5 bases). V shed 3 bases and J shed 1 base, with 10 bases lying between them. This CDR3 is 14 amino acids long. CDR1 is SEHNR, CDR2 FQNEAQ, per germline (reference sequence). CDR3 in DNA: TGTGCCAGCAGCTTTGGTGGGGCTTCCTACGAGCAGTACTTC. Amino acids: CASSFGGASYEQYF.

The CDR3 loop reads CASSVRDRGFQPQHF. The CDR3 DNA is TGTGCCAGCAGTGTCCGGGACAGGGGGTTCCAGCCCCAGCATTTT. The V call is TRBV2, the J call TRBJ1-5, with 11 bases identical to TRBD1. V lost 4 bases, J lost 7 bases, and 6 bases stayed unmatched. The germline CDR1 and CDR2 sequences are SNHLY and FYNNEI. The CDR3 covers 15 residues.

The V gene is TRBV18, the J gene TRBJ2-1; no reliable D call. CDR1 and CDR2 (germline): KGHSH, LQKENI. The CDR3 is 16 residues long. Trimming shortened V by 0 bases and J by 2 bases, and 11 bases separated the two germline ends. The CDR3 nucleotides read TGTGCCAGCTCACCACCCGCTTCTAGACCCTACAATGAGCAGTTCTTC. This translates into CASSPPASRPYNEQFF.

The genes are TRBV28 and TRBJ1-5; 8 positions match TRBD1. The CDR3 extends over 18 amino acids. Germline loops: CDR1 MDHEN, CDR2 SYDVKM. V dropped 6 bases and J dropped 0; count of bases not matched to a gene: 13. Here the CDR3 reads CASSWDRRMVISNQPQHF. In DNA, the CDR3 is TGTGCCAGCAGCTGGGACAGGCGAATGGTAATTAGCAATCAGCCCCAGCATTTT. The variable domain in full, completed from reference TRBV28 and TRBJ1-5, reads DVKVTQSSRYLVKRTGEKVFLECVQDMDHENMFWYRQDPGLGLRLIYFSYDVKMKEKGDIPEGYSVSREKKERFSLILESASTNQTSMYLCASSWDRRMVISNQPQHFGDGTRLSIL.

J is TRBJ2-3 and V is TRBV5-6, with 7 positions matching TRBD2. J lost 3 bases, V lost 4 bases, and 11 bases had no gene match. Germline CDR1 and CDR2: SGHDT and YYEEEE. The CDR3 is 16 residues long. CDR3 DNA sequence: TGTGCCAGCAGCCCTAATGCGGGAGTCAGTACAGATACGCAGTATTTT. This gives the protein CASSPNAGVSTDTQYF.

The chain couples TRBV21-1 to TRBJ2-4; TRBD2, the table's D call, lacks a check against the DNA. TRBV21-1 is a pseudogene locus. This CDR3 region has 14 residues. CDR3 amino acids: CASSMGGAKNIQYF. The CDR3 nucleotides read TGTGCCAGCAGCATGGGGGGAGCCAAAAACATTCAGTACTTC.

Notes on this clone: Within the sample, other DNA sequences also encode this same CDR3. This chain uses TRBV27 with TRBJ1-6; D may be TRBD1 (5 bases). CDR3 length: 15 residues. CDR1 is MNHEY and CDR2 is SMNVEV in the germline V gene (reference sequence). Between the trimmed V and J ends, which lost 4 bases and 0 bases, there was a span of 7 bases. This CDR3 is CASSSDISYNSPLHF. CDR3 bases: TGTGCCAGCAGTTCGGACATCTCCTATAATTCACCCCTCCACTTT.

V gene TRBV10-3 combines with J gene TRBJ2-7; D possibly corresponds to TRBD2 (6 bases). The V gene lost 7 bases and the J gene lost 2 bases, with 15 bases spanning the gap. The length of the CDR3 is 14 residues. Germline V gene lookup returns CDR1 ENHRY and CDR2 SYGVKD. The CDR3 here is CAINRGDETYEQYF. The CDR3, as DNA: TGTGCCATCAATCGCGGGGACGAAACCTACGAGCAGTACTTC.

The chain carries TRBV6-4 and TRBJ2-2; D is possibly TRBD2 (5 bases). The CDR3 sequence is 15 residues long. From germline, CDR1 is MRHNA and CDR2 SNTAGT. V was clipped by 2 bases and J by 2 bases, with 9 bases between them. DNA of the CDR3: TGTGCCAGCAGTGACGTGGCGGGTAACACCGGGGAGCTGTTTTTT. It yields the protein CASSDVAGNTGELFF.

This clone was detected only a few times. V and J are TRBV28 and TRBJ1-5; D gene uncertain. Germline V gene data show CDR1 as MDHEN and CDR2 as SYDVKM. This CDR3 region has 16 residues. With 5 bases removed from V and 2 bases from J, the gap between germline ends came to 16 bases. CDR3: CASSVDGRGGNQPQHF. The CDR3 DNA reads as TGTGCCAGCAGTGTGGACGGGCGGGGAGGCAATCAGCCCCAGCATTTT.

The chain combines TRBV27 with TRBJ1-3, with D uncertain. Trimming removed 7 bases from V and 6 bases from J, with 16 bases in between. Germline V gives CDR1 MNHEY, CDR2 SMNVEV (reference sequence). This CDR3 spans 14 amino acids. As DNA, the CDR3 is TGTGCCAGCAAACATACGGAGGCTAAAAACACCATATATTTT. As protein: CASKHTEAKNTIYF.

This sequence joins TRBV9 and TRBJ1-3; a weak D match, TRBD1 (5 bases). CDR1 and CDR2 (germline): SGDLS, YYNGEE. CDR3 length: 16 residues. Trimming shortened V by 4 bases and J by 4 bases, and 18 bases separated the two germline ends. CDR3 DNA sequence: TGTGCCAGCAGCCTCCAGGCAGGGCGAGCCGGAAACACCATATATTTT. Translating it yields CASSLQAGRAGNTIYF.

CDR3 protein: CAIKGDGSTEAFF. CDR3 nucleotides: TGTGCCATCAAAGGGGACGGGAGCACTGAAGCTTTCTTT. The V and J genes are TRBV10-3 and TRBJ1-1, with D possibly matching TRBD1 (5 bases). The ends were cut back, 7 bases at V and 4 bases at J, with 13 bases in the middle. Germline V CDR1 and CDR2: ENHRY, SYGVKD. The CDR3 is made up of 13 amino acids.

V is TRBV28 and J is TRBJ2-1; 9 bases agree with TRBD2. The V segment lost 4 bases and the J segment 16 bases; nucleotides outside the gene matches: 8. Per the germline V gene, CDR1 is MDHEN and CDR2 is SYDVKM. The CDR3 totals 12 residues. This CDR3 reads CASSWASGKGFF. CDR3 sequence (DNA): TGTGCCAGCAGTTGGGCTAGCGGGAAGGGATTCTTC.

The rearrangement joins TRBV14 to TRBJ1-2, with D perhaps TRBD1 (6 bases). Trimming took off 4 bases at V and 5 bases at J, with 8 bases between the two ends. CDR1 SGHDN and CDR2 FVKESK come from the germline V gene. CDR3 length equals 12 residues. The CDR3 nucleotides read TGTGCCAGCAGCCGGACAGTATATGGCTACACCTTC. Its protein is CASSRTVYGYTF.